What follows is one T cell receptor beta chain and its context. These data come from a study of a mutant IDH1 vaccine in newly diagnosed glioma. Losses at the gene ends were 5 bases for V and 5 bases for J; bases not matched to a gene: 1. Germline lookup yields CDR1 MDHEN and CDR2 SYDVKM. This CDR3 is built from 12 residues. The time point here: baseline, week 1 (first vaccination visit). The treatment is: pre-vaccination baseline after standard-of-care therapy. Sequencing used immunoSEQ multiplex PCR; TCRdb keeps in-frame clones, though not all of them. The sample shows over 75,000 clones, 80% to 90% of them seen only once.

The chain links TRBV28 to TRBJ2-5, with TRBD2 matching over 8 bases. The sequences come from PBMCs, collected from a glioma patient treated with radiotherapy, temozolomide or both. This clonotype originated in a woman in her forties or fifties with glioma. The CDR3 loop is CASSPGGETQYF. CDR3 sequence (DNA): TGTGCCAGCAGTCCGGGAGGGGAGACCCAGTACTTC.